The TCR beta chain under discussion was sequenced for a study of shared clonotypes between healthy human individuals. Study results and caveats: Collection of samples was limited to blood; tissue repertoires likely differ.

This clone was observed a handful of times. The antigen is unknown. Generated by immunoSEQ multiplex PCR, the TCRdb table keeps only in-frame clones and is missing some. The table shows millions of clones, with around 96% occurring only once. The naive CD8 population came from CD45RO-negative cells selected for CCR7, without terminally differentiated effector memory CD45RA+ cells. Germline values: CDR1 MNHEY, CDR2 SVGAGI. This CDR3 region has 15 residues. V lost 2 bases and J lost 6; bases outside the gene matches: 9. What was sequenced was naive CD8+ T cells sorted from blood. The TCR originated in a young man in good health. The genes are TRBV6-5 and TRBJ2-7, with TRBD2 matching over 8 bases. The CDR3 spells CASSYDTGGRSEQYF. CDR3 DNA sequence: TGTGCCAGCAGTTACGATACGGGAGGGAGGAGCGAGCAGTACTTC.